This note documents a single T cell receptor beta chain sequence. TCRdb keeps only in-frame clones here, not all; method: immunoSEQ multiplex PCR. Of approximately 300,000 clones listed, around nine tenths are singletons. The data were obtained in a study of blood T cell repertoires in COVID-19. The origin of this receptor is a woman aged 25 to 45 with COVID-19, enrolled during active disease. Material for sequencing was peripheral blood.

CDR3 in amino acids: CASTSGGLWGTDTQYF. In nucleotides, the CDR3 is TGTGCCAGCACCTCAGGGGGTCTTTGGGGCACAGATACGCAGTATTTT. V and J are TRBV28 and TRBJ2-3; TRBD1 matches at 7 bases. This CDR3 is built from 16 residues. J lost 1 base, V lost 7 bases, and 11 bases had no gene match. Germline CDR1 and CDR2: MDHEN and SYDVKM.